This TCR beta chain emerged from a study of CDR3 diversity in severe acne. The CDR3 spans 14 residues. The V segment lost 5 bases and the J segment 7 bases; nucleotides outside the gene matches: 1. Germline-derived CDR1 and CDR2 are LNHDA and SQIVND (reference sequence). In TCRdb, the PCR reads were re-called with MiXCR into one record per CDR3 protein. The table lists 97,000 or so distinct CDR3 sequences, 51% of them singletons. The receptor's source is a male donor with acne. The chain links TRBV19 to TRBJ2-1; 14 bases fit TRBD2. The specimen sequenced was blood. The CDR3, as DNA: TGTGCCAGTAGTCGGACTAGCGGGAGGAATGAGCAGTTCTTC. The encoded protein is CASSRTSGRNEQFF.